Below, one T cell receptor beta chain is given with its context. Its specificity is not known. These data originate in a study of cytomegalovirus exposure and HLA in healthy donors. Study-wide context: In a later analysis, it was reported that the approximately 110 validation repertoires had been produced on the same platform as the 690 or so repertoires belonging to the first cohort.

General observations from the study: Cytomegalovirus association was assigned to 150 to 200 TCR beta chains. That first-cohort TCR clusters tended to co-occur in the approximately 110 validation repertoires was found in a later analysis.

The method was immunoSEQ multiplex PCR; TCRdb's version includes in-frame clones alone and lacks a portion of them. The table includes 200,000 to 250,000 clones, less than 90% detected once. The approximately 120-subject validation cohort, separate from the roughly 670-subject first cohort, included the donors. This sequence originates from a woman between 18 and 29 years old in good health and CMV-seronegative. Input material: PBMCs.

The CDR3 here is CASSPEPDEQYF. The CDR3 nucleotides are TGTGCCAGCAGTCCAGAGCCCGACGAGCAGTACTTC. The rearrangement links TRBV28 to TRBJ2-7; D ambiguous. V was pared by 5 bases and J by 5 bases, with 10 bases between. Germline V lookup: CDR1 MDHEN, CDR2 SYDVKM. The CDR3 has 12 residues.